The present T cell receptor beta chain was sequenced within a study of blood T cell repertoires in COVID-19. Authors' data handling: Cell counts per sample came from amplifying reference gene primers. Profiling relied on immunoSEQ multiplex PCR, and the TCRdb table lists in-frame clones only, not all of them. V and J calls and clone size come straight from that table; D and trimming were deduced from the DNA. The table has hundreds of thousands of clones, 75% to 85% seen once; the top ten hold 6.5% to 8.5%. Trimming cost V 3 bases and J 4 bases, with 15 bases left between them. The CDR3 extends over 15 amino acids. CDR1 and CDR2 (germline): SNHLY, FYNNEI. Seattle researchers signed up patients amid active infection and tracked them longitudinally.

This chain uses TRBV2 with TRBJ1-2; D is perhaps TRBD1 (6 bases). The sequence came from a woman older than 75 with COVID-19, enrolled during active disease. Sequencing was performed on peripheral blood. The CDR3 bases are TGTGCCAGCAGTGAGTTGCTCAGGGGATCCTATGGCTACACCTTC. Translated, it gives CASSELLRGSYGYTF.